Here is one TCR beta chain with its context. Its antigen is undetermined. Sorting that relied on CD45RO/CCR7/CD25/CD127/CD95/CD27 yielded CD4+ naive, central memory, regulatory and stem cell-like memory cells. Purity exceeding 95% was reached by all sorted populations. The ends lost 5 bases at V and 7 bases at J; junction bases unmatched: 10. The CDR3 consists of 16 residues. The V gene's germline CDR1 is SGHVS and CDR2 FQNEAQ. The data were taken from a study of beta chain features in type 1 diabetes. The authors reverse transcribed all of the isolated RNA, so sequencing captured expressed TCRB transcripts. The repertoire was sequenced with immunoSEQ multiplex PCR; TCRdb's copy has only in-frame clones and lacks some. The top ten clones hold about 0.11% of a sample with about 640,000 clones, around 12% of them seen once. Study-level results: There was a moderate but significant shortening of TCRB CDR3s in all four CD4+ subsets of Type 1 diabetes patients. More deletions and fewer insertions at VDJ junctions were seen in type 1 diabetes patients. The naive, central memory and Treg TCRB repertoires looked more alike in patients than they did in healthy donors.

The sequence was collected from a man in his thirties or forties with type 1 diabetes. Sequenced input: naive CD4+ T cells from blood. V is TRBV7-8 and J is TRBJ2-1, with 11 bases aligning to TRBD2. The CDR3 spells CASSATGTSGINEQFF. CDR3 bases: TGTGCCAGCAGCGCTACCGGGACTAGCGGTATAAATGAGCAGTTCTTC.